This T cell receptor (beta chain) came from a study of cytomegalovirus exposure and HLA in healthy donors. Germline trimming cut 1 base from V and 1 base from J; bases unmatched to any gene: 10. Germline assignment: CDR1 GTSNPN and CDR2 SVGIG (reference sequence). This CDR3 comprises 17 residues. Study outcomes and limitations: In the analysis, some V segments, TRBV6-2 and TRBV6-3 included, were excluded as indistinguishable.

Comments on this clone: Its target is not known.

The PCR made use of 60 Vbeta and 13 Jbeta primers. TCRdb's table, derived via immunoSEQ multiplex PCR, lists solely in-frame clones and lacks some. The table records roughly 150,000 clones, roughly three quarters of them present only once. This TCR derives from a man between 25 and 39 years old in good health and CMV-seronegative. Source material: PBMCs. The V and J genes are TRBV30 and TRBJ1-1; 9 bases fit TRBD1. Here the CDR3 reads CAWSAWDRVISNTEAFF. The CDR3 coding sequence is TGTGCCTGGAGTGCCTGGGACAGGGTAATTTCGAACACTGAAGCTTTCTTT.